This T cell receptor beta chain was obtained from a study of vaccination and CD4 T cells after COVID-19. About the study: Blood was drawn a median about 75 days post second dose, range 14 to 241.

Germline V lookup: CDR1 DFQATT, CDR2 SNEGSKA (reference sequence). V was trimmed by 1 base and J by 6 bases, leaving 6 bases between them. The CDR3 runs to 12 residues. Comments on this clonotype: Its target is unknown.

Treatment meaning: roughly nine-day PBMC culture with coronavirus spike peptide pools or control peptides (ViraFEST assay). Sequencing of cultured CD4+ T cell DNA used the Oncomine TCR Beta short-read assay. A single record per CDR3 protein comes from TCRdb applying MiXCR to the PCR reads. The repertoire holds fewer than 25,000 distinct CDR3 sequences, with more than 40% as singletons. The material sequenced was CD4+ T cells from blood, cultured in vitro. This chain uses TRBV20-1 with TRBJ2-2; no clear D gene. The receptor's source is a human donor who had recovered from COVID-19. CDR3 nucleotide sequence: TGCAGTGCTAGAGGGTTGTCCGGGGAGCTGTTTTTT. This translates into CSARGLSGELFF.